The clone carrying this T cell receptor beta chain was seen more than once but under ten times. In TCRdb, the PCR reads were re-called with MiXCR into one record per CDR3 protein. This sample yields about 70,000 distinct CDR3 sequences, of which approximately 18% are seen a single time; around 1.4% belongs to the top ten. The data belong to a study of molecular identifiers for immune sequencing clone quantification. It was from about 19,000 to 1,100,000 sorted cells, with 10%, 30% or 50% RNA, that naive CD8 libraries came. Source material: naive CD8+ T cells from blood, with Jurkat cell RNA spiked in. Subset given: FACS-sorted CD8+CD4-CCR7+CD45RA+ naive T cells. The receptor comes from a human donor in good health. Some libraries in this study had Jurkat cell RNA spiked in.

The CDR3 DNA reads as TGTGCCAGCAGCTTAACTGACAGGGTGGCTGGAAACACCATATATTTT. It codes for CASSLTDRVAGNTIYF. The rearrangement links TRBV5-4 to TRBJ1-3, with 7 bases aligning to TRBD1. Germline V gene data show CDR1 as SGHNT and CDR2 as YYREEE (reference sequence). The CDR3 has 16 residues. J was trimmed by 2 bases and V by 2 bases; bases with no gene match: 7.